The entry that follows covers one T cell receptor (beta chain) sequence. Some clones are missing from TCRdb's copy, which holds only in-frame ones; the method was immunoSEQ multiplex PCR. The table has some 56,000 clones, more than 90% seen once. The CDR3 is made up of 15 amino acids. V dropped 3 bases and J dropped 4 bases, with 13 bases sitting between them. Germline CDR1 KGHSH, CDR2 LQKENI. The data stem from a study of technical replicates of blood from four donors. The origin of this receptor is a human donor in good health. Some clones in this sample may be carry-over from other donors' samples. V gene TRBV18 combines with J gene TRBJ2-1; tentatively, D is TRBD2 (6 bases). Sequences were obtained from PBMCs. The CDR3 sequence: CASSPPDGGYNEQFF. CDR3 DNA sequence: TGTGCCAGCTCACCGCCAGACGGGGGTTACAATGAGCAGTTCTTC.